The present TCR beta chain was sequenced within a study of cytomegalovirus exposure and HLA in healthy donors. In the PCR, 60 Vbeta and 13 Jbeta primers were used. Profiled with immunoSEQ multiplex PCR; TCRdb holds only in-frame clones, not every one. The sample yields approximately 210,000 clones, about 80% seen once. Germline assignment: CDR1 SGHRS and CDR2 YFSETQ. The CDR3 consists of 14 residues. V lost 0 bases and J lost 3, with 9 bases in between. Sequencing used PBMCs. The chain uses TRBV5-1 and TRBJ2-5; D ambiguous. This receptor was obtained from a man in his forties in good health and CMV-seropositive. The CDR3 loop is CASSLAQYKETQYF. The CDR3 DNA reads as TGCGCCAGCAGCTTGGCCCAGTACAAAGAGACCCAGTACTTC.